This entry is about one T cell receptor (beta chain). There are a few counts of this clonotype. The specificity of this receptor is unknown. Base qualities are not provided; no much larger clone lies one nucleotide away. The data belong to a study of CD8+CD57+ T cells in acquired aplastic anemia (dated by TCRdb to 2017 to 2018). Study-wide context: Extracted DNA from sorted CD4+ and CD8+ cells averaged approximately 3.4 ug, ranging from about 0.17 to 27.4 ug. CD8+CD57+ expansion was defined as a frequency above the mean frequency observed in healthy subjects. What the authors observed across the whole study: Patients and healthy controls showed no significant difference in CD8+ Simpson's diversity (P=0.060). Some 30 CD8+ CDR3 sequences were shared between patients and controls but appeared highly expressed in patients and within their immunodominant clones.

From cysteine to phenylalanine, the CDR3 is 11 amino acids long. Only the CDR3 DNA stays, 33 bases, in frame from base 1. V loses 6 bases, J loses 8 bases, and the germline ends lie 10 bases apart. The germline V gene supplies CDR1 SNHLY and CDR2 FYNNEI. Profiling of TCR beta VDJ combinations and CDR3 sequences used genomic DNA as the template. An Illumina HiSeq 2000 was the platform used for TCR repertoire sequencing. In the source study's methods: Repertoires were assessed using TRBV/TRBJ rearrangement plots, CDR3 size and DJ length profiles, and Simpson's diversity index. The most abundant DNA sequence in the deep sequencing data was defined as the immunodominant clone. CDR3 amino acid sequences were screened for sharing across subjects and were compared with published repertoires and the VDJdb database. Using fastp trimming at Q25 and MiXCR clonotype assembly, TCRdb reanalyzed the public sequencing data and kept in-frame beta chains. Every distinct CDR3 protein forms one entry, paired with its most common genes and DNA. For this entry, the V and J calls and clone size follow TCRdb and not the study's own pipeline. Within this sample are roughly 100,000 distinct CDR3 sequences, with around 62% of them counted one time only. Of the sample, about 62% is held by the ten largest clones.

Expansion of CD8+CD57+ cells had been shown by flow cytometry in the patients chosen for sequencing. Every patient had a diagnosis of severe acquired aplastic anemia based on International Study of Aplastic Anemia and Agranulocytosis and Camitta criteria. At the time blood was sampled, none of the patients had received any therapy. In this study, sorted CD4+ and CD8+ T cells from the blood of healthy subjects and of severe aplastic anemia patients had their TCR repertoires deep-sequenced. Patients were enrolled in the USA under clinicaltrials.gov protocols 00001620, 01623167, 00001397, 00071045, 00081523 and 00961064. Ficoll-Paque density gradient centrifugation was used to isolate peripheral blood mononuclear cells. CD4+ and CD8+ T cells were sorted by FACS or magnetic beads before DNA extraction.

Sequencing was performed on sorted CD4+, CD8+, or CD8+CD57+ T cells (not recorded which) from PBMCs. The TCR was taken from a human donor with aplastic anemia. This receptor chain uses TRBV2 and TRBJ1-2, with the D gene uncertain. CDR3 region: CASRLNPGYTF. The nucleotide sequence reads TGTGCCAGCAGGCTCAATCCCGGCTACACCTTC.